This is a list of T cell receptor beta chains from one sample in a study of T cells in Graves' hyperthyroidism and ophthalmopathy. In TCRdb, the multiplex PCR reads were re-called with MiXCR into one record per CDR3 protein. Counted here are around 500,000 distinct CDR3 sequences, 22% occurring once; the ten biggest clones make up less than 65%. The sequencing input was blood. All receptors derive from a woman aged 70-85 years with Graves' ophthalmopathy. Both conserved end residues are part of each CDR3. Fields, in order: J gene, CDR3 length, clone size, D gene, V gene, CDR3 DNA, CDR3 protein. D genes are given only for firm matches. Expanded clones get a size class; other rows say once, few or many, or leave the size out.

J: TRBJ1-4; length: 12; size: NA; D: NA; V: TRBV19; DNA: TGTGCCAGCGACGGGTCTAATGAAAAACTGTTTTTT; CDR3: CASDGSNEKLFF
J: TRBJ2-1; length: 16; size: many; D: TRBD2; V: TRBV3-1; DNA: TGTGCCAGCAGCCAAGATGTGGCTAGCGGACTTAATGAGCAGTTCTTC; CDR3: CASSQDVASGLNEQFF
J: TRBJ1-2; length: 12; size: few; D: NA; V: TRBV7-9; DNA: TGTGCCAGCAGCTTCGAGAACTATGGCTACACCTTC; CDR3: CASSFENYGYTF
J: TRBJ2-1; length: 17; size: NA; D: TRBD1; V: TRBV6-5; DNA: TGTGCCAGCAGTTACTCCCTCCCGGGACAGGGGCAGAATGAGCAGTTCTTC; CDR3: CASSYSLPGQGQNEQFF
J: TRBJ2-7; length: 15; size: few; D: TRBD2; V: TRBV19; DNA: TGTGCCAGTAGTATGGGGGGACTAGCGAGATCCGAGCAGTACTTC; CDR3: CASSMGGLARSEQYF
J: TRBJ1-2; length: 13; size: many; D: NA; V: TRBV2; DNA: TGTGCCAGCAGTGCAGTGACCGACTATGGCTACACCTTC; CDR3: CASSAVTDYGYTF
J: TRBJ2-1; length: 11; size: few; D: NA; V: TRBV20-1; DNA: TGCAGTGCCCAGCATTTGGACCAGGGGTTCTTC; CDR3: CSAQHLDQGFF
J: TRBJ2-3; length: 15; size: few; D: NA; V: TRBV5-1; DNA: TGCGCCAGCAGCTTGGAAGCCCCCGGTACAGATACGCAGTATTTT; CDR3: CASSLEAPGTDTQYF
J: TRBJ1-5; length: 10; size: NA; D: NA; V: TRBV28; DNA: TGTACCAGCAGTTCTAAGTCCCAGCATTTT; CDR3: CTSSSKSQHF
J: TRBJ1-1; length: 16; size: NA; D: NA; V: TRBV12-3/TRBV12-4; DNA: TGTGCCAGCAGTTTAGGCGGGGGGGTTGGGTTTGGTGAAGCTTTCTTT; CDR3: CASSLGGGVGFGEAFF
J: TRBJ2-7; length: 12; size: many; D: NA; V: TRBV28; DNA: TGTGCCAGCAGTTTGGGGTCCATCGAGCAGTACTTC; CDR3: CASSLGSIEQYF
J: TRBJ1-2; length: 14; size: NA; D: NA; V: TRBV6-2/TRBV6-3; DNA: TGTGCCAGCAGTTACTCCCGGGACGACTATGGCTACACCTTC; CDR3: CASSYSRDDYGYTF
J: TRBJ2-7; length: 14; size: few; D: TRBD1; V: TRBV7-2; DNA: TGTGCCAGCAATTCACCTGGACAGGTCTACGAGCAGTACTTC; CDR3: CASNSPGQVYEQYF
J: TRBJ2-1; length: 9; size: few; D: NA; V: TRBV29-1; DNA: TGCAGCGTGGACAATGAGCAGTTCTTC; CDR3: CSVDNEQFF
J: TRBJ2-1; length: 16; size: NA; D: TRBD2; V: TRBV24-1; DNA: TGTGCCACCAGTGATAATGGCGGGGGCTCCTACAATGAGCAGTTCTTC; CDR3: CATSDNGGGSYNEQFF
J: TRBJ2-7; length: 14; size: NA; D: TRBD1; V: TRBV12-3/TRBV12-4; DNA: TGTGCCAGCAGACCCGGGACAGGGAGGCGGGAGCAGTACTTC; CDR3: CASRPGTGRREQYF
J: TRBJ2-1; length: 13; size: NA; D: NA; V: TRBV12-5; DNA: TGTGCTAGTGGTTTAGACTCCTACAATGAGCAGTTCTTC; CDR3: CASGLDSYNEQFF
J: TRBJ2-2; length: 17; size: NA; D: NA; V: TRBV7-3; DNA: TGTGCCAGCAGCTTAAAGGCGGGGTTCGCGAACACCGGGGAGCTGTTTTTT; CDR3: CASSLKAGFANTGELFF
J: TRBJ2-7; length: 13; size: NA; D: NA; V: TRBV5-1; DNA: TGCGCCAGCAGGCGTCAGGGGCAGCACGAGCAGTACTTC; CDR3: CASRRQGQHEQYF
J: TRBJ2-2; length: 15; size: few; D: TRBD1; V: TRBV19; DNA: TGTGCCAGTAGTAACCCGGGACAGGGGGTCGGGGAGCTGTTTTTT; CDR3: CASSNPGQGVGELFF
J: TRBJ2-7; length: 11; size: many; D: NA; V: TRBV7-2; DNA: TGTGCCAGCAGCTTGTGGGGCGAGCAGTACTTC; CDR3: CASSLWGEQYF
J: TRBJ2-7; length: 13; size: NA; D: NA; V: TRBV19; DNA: TGTGCCAGTAGCCGGAGGATCTCCTACGAGCAGTACTTC; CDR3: CASSRRISYEQYF
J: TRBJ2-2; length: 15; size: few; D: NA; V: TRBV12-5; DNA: TGTGCTAGTGGTTCCCTAATCCAGGGGATCGGGGAGCTGTTTTTT; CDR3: CASGSLIQGIGELFF
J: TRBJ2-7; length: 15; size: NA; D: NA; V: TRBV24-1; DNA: TGTGCCACCAGTGATTCCGGGACACCTTCCTACGAGCAGTACTTC; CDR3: CATSDSGTPSYEQYF
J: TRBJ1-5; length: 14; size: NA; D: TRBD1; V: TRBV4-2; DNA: TGTGCCAGCAGCCCGACAGGGCGCAGTCAGCCCCAGCATTTT; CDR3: CASSPTGRSQPQHF
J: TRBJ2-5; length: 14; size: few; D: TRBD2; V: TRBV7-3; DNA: TGTGCCAGCAGCTTGTCGGGAGGGTTAGGGACCCAGTACTTC; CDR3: CASSLSGGLGTQYF
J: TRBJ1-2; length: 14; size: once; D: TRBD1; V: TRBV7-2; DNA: TGTGCCAGCAGCTTGTGGACAGGGAGCTATGGCTACACCTTC; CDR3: CASSLWTGSYGYTF
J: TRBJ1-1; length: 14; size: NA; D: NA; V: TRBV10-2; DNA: TGCGCCAGCAGTGATGAGACTTGGGGCACTGAAGCTTTCTTT; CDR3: CASSDETWGTEAFF
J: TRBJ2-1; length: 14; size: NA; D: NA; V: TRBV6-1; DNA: TGTGCCAGCAGACAAGACCGGACGTACAATGAGCAGTTCTTC; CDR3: CASRQDRTYNEQFF
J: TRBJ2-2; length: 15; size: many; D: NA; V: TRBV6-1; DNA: TGTGCCGCCTACCGGGGGCCTATTGGCACCGGGGAGCTGTTTTTT; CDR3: CAAYRGPIGTGELFF
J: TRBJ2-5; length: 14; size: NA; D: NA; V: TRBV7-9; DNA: TGTGCCAGCAGCTTAAGTAGGGGATGGGAGACCCAGTACTTC; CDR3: CASSLSRGWETQYF
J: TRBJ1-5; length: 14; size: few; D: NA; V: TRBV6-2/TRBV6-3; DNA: TGTGCCAGCAGTGGGCAGGGGCAGGGTCAGCCCCAGCATTTT; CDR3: CASSGQGQGQPQHF
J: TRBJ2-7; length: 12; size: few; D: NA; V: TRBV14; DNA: TGTGCCAGCAGCCAAAATTCTATGGAGCAGTACTTC; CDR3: CASSQNSMEQYF
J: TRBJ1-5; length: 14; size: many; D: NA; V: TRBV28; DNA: TGTGCCAGCAGCAGGACTGTTAGCAATCAGCCCCAGCATTTT; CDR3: CASSRTVSNQPQHF
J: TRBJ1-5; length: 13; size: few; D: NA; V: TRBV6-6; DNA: TGTGCCAGCAGTTACCAGAGGCATGGAGCCCAGCATTTT; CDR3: CASSYQRHGAQHF
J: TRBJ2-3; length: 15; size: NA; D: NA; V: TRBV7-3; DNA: TGTGCCAGCAGCACAAGCCGGGGGAGCACAGATACGCAGTATTTT; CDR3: CASSTSRGSTDTQYF
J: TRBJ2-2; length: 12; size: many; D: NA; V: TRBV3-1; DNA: TGTGCCAGCAGCCAAGGCTTCGGGGAGCTGTTTTTT; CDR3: CASSQGFGELFF